This T cell receptor (beta chain) is drawn from a study of T cell changes during pregnancy in multiple sclerosis. Measured with immunoSEQ multiplex PCR; TCRdb has only the in-frame clones, and not every one. In the table there are about 87,000 clones, 90% to 95% of which are singletons. This CDR3 has 15 residues. The germline V gene encodes CDR1 LNHDA and CDR2 SQIVND (reference sequence). Trimming removed 3 bases from V and 3 bases from J, with 11 bases in between. This chain connects TRBV19 to TRBJ2-2, with TRBD1 as a possible D gene (7 bases). The TCR was taken from a female donor in good health, enrolled as a control in a pregnancy study. The sample here was peripheral blood, taken in the third trimester of pregnancy. The CDR3: CASSIGGGYTGELFF. CDR3 nucleotide sequence: TGTGCCAGTAGTATTGGAGGGGGCTACACCGGGGAGCTGTTTTTT.